This TCR beta chain was profiled in a study of cytomegalovirus exposure and HLA in healthy donors. Study conclusions and caveats: Among TCR sequences, most were rare, though some public TCRs appeared in many donors.

PCR primers comprised 60 Vbeta and 13 Jbeta primers. Using immunoSEQ multiplex PCR, the repertoire was profiled, and TCRdb retains in-frame clones only, with some absent. The specimen's table records about 200,000 clones. Unrecorded immune exposure was likely among donors, who were nominally healthy when sampled. Trimming at V came to 7 bases and at J to 7 bases, leaving 5 bases not matched to a gene. Germline lookup yields CDR1 LNHDA and CDR2 SQIVND (reference sequence). The CDR3 runs 12 residues. A remark on this clone: Its target is not known.

This TCR was sampled from a boy under 18 in good health and CMV-seronegative. Sequencing input: PBMCs. The chain couples TRBV19 to TRBJ1-1; 8 positions match TRBD1. CDR3 DNA sequence: TGTGCCAGTACACAGGGGGTTAATGAAGCTTTCTTT. Translation: CASTQGVNEAFF.